This T cell receptor beta chain was captured in a study of blood T cells in healthy people across ages. Using a J-beta primer mix together with a sample-barcoded 5' primer, a second PCR was run for roughly 6 to 11 cycles. A 12-random-nucleotide template-switch adaptor tagged each cDNA molecule. TCRdb itself ran the 5' RACE reads through MiXCR, one entry per CDR3 protein. The sample lists 780,000 or so distinct CDR3 sequences, approximately 53% occurring once. In regard to this clonotype: No antigen is known for it.

Study-wide points: Those diversity estimates obtained from one million T cells were thought to be underestimates.

Deletions cut 5 bases from V and 6 bases from J, with 16 bases between. Germline loops: CDR1 LNHNV, CDR2 YYDKDF (reference sequence). The CDR3 is 15 residues long. The chain employs TRBV15 and TRBJ1-4; tentatively, D is TRBD1 (6 bases). This sequence originates from a man between 35 and 55 years old in good health. Sequencing was performed on blood. In DNA form, the CDR3 reads TGTGCCACCAGCTCCCTGAGCAGGGGAGATGAAAAACTGTTTTTT. It is translated as CATSSLSRGDEKLFF.